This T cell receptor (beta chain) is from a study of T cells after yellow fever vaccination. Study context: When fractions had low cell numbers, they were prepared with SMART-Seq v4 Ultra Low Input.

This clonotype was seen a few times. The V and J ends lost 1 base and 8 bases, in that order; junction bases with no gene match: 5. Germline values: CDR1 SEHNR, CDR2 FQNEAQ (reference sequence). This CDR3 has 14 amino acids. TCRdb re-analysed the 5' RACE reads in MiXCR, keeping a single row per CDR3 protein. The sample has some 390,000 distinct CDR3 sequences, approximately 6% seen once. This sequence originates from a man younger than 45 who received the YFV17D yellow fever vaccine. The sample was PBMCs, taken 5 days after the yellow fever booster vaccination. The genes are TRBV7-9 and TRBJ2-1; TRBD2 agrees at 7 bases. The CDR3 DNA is TGTGCCAGCAGCTTAGTCCGGGGGGACGATGAGCAGTTCTTC. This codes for CASSLVRGDDEQFF.